The TCR beta chain under discussion was sequenced for a study of glioma-infiltrating T cells after dendritic cell vaccination. Study conclusions and caveats: Only a small number of patients had complete blood and tumor samples.

Turning to this clone: The antigen is not known.

Time point reported: after dendritic cell vaccination, including at tumor progression/relapse. PBMC were collected before vaccination, two weeks after the third vaccination, and at progression. The CDR3 is made up of 14 amino acids. V was trimmed by 0 bases and J by 1 base, leaving 5 bases between them. Primers: 60 V beta forward and 13 J beta reverse. TCRdb's copy holds only in-frame clones and misses some; the assay was immunoSEQ multiplex PCR. In the table there are some 58,000 clones, roughly 84% of which are singletons. The chain joins TRBV5-3 to TRBJ1-5; D remains unclear. TRBV5-3 is assigned to the ORF class and has an uncertain function. The origin of this receptor is a human donor with glioblastoma. Sequenced material: blood, taken after dendritic cell vaccination. CDR3 DNA sequence: TGTGCCAGAAGCTTGGGGCCGAGCAATCAGCCCCAGCATTTT. This gives the protein CARSLGPSNQPQHF.